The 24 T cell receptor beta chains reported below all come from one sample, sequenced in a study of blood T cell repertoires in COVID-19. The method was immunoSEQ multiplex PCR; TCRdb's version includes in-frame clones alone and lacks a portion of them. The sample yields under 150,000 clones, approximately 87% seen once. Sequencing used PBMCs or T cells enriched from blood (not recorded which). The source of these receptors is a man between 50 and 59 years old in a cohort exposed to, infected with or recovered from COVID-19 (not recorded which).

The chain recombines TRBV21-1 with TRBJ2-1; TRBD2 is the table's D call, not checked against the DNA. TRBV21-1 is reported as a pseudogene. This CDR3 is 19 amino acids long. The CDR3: CASSKRATSGGSSYNEQFF. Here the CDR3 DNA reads TGTGCCAGCAGCAAAAGGGCGACTAGCGGGGGAAGCTCCTACAATGAGCAGTTCTTC.

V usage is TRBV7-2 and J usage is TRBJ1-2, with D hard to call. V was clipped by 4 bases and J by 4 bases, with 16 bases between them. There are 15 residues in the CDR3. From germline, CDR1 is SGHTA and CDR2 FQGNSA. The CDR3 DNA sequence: TGTGCCAGCAGCTCCCCCGAGCGGCGGGGCTATGGCTACACCTTC. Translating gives CASSSPERRGYGYTF.

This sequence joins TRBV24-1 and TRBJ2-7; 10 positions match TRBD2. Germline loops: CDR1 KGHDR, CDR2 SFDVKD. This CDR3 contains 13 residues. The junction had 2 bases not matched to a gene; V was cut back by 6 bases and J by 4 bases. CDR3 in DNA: TGTGCCACCAGTACTAGCGGGATTTACGAGCAGTACTTC. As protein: CATSTSGIYEQYF.

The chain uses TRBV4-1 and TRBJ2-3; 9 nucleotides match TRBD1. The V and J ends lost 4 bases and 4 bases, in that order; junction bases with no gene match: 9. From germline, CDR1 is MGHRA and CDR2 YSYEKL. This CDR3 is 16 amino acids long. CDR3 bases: TGCGCCAGCAGCCTACCAGGGACAGGGAGTTCAGATACGCAGTATTTT. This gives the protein CASSLPGTGSSDTQYF.

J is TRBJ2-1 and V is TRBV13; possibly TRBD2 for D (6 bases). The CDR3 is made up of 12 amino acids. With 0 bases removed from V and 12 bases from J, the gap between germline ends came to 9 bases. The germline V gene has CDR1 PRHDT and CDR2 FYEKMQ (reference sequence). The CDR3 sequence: CASSLGRGGQFF. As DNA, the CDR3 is TGTGCCAGCAGCTTAGGCCGGGGAGGGCAGTTCTTC.

In DNA, the CDR3 is TGTGCCAGCAGTTACCTGGGGAGGACCGAAGGAAACACCATATATTTT. Residues: CASSYLGRTEGNTIYF. The chain has TRBV6-2 or TRBV6-3 and TRBJ1-3; no firm D call. The germline V and J ends were trimmed by 2 bases and 4 bases, with 15 bases remaining between them. In germline, CDR1 is MNHEY, CDR2 SVGEGT. The CDR3 has 16 amino acids.

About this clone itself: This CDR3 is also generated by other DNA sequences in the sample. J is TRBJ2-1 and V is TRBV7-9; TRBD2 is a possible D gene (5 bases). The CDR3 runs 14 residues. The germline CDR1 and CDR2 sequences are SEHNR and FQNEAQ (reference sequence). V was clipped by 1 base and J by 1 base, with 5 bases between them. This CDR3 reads CASSLGGSYNEQFF. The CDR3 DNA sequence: TGTGCCAGCAGCTTAGGCGGGTCCTACAATGAGCAGTTCTTC.

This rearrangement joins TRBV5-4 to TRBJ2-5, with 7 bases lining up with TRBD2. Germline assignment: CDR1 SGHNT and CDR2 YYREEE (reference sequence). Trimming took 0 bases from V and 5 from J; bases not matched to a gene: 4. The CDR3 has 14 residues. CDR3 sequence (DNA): TGTGCCAGCAGCTTGGAGACTAGCACCGAGACCCAGTACTTC. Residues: CASSLETSTETQYF.

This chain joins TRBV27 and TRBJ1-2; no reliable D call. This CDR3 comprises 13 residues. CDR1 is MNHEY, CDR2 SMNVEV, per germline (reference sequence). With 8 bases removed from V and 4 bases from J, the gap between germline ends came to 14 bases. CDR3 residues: CASASGGSYGYTF. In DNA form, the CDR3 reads TGTGCCAGCGCCTCGGGCGGGTCCTATGGCTACACCTTC.

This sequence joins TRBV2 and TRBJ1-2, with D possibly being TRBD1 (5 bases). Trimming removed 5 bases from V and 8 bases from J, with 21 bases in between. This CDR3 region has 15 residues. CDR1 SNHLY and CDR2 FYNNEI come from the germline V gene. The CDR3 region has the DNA TGTGCCAGCAGTCCCTCCTGGGGGGAACCGGGAGGCTACACCTTC. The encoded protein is CASSPSWGEPGGYTF.

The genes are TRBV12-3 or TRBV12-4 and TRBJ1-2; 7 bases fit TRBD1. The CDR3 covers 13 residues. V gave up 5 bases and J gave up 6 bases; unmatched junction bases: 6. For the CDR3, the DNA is TGTGCCAGCAGTAAATCGACAGGGAATGGCTACACCTTC. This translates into CASSKSTGNGYTF.

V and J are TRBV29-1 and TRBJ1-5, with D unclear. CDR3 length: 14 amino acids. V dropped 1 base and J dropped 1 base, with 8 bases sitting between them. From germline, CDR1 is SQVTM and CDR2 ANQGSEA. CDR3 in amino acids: CSVEVGGSNQPQHF. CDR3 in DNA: TGCAGCGTTGAAGTGGGAGGGAGCAATCAGCCCCAGCATTTT.

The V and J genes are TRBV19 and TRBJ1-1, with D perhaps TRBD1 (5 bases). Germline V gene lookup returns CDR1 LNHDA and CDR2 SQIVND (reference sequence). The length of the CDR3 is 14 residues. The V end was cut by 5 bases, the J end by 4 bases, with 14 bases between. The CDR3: CASSPDSYLTEAFF. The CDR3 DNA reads TGTGCCAGTAGTCCTGACAGTTACCTCACTGAAGCTTTCTTT. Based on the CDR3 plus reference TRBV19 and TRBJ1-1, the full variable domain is DGGITQSPKYLFRKEGQNVTLSCEQNLNHDAMYWYRQDPGQGLRLIYYSQIVNDFQKGDIAEGYSVSREKKESFPLTVTSAQKNPTAFYLCASSPDSYLTEAFFGQGTRLTVV.

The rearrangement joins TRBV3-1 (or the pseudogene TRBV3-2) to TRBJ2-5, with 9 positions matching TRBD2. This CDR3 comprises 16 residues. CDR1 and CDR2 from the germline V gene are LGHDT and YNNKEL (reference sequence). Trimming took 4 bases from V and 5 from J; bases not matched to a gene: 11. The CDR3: CASSPSYGLAGETQYF. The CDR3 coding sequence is TGTGCCAGCAGCCCCTCTTACGGGCTAGCGGGGGAGACCCAGTACTTC.

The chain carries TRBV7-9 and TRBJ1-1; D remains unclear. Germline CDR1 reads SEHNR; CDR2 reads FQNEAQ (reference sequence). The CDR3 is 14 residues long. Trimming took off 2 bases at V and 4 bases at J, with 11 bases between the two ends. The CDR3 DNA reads TGTGCCAGCAGCTTACTCCCTAGCCGCACTGAAGCTTTCTTT. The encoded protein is CASSLLPSRTEAFF. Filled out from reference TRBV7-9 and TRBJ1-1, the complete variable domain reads DTGVSQNPRHKITKRGQNVTFRCDPISEHNRLYWYRQTLGQGPEFLTYFQNEAQLEKSRLLSDRFSAERPKGSFSTLEIQRTEQGDSAMYLCASSLLPSRTEAFFGQGTRLTVV.

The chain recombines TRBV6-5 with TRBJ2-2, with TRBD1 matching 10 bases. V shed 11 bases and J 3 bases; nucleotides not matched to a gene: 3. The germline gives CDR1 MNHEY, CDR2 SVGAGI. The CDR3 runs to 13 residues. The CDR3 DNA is TGTGCCGGACAGGGGGTTGACACCGGGGAGCTGTTTTTT. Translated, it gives CAGQGVDTGELFF.

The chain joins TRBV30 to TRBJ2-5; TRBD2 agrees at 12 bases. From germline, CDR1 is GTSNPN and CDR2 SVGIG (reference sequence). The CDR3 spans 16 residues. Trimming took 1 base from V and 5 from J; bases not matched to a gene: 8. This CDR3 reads CAWSAPRTSGIETQYF. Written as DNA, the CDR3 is TGTGCCTGGAGTGCCCCCCGGACTAGCGGGATCGAGACCCAGTACTTC.

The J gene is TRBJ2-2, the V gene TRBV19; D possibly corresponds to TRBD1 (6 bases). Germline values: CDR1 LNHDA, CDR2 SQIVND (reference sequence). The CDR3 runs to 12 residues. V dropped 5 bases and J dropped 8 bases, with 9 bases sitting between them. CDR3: CASSVDRGELFF. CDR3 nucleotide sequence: TGTGCCAGTAGTGTGGACAGAGGGGAGCTGTTTTTT.

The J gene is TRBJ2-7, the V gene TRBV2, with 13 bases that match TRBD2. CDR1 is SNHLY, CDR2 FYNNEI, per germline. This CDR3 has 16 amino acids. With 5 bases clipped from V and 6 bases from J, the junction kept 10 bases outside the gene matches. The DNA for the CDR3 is TGTGCCAGCAGTCCCTCTTGGACTAGCGGGGGCCGCGAGCAGTACTTC. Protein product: CASSPSWTSGGREQYF.

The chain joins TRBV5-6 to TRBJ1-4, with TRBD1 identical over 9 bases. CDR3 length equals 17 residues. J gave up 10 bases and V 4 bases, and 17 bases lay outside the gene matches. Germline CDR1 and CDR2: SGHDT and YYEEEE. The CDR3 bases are TGTGCCAGCAGCCGTACCCTCCAGGACAGGGGTTATGGAAAACTGTTTTTT. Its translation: CASSRTLQDRGYGKLFF.

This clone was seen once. The CDR3 bases are TGTGCCAGCAGCTCTGGGACTAGCGGGAGTTATACGCAGTATTTT. This gives the protein CASSSGTSGSYTQYF. The rearrangement uses TRBV7-9 and TRBJ2-3; 14 bases match TRBD2. Trimming at V came to 4 bases and at J to 7 bases, leaving 4 bases not matched to a gene. Germline CDR1 is SEHNR and CDR2 is FQNEAQ (reference sequence). The CDR3 is 15 residues long.

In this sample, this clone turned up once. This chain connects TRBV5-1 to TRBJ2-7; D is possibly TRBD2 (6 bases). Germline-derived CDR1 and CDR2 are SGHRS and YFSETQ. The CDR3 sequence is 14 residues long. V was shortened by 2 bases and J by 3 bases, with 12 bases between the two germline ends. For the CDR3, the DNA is TGCGCCAGCAGCTTCAGCGGGTTGAGCTACGAGCAGTACTTC. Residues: CASSFSGLSYEQYF.

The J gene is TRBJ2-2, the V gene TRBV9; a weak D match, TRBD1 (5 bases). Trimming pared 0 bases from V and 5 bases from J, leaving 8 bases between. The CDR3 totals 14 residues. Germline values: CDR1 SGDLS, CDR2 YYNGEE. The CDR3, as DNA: TGTGCCAGCAGCGTAGAAGGGGTTACCGGGGAGCTGTTTTTT. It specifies CASSVEGVTGELFF.

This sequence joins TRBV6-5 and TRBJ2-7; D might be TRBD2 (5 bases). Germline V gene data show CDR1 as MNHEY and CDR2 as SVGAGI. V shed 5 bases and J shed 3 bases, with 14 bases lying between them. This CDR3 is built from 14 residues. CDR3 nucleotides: TGTGCCAGCAGTCTCGGGTGGCGGGTCTACGAGCAGTACTTC. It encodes CASSLGWRVYEQYF.